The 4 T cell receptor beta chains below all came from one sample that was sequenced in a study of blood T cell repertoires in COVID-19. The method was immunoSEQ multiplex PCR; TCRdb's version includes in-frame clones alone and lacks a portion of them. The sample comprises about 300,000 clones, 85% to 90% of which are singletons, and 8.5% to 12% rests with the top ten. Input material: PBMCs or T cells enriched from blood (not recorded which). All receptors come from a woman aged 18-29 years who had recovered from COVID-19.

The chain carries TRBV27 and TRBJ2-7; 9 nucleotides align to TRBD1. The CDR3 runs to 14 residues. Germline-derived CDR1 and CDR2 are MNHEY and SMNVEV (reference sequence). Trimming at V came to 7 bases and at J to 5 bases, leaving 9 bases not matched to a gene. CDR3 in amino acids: CASKRPGQGHEQYF. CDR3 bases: TGTGCCAGCAAGAGGCCGGGACAGGGCCACGAGCAGTACTTC.

CDR3 nucleotides: TGTGCCAGCAGCGTATCCGACAGAATTGATCAGCCCCAGCATTTT. The encoded protein is CASSVSDRIDQPQHF. The chain carries TRBV9 and TRBJ1-5; maybe TRBD1 (5 bases). Trimming cost V 1 base and J 5 bases, with 13 bases left between them. Germline V gene data show CDR1 as SGDLS and CDR2 as YYNGEE. The CDR3 contains 15 residues.

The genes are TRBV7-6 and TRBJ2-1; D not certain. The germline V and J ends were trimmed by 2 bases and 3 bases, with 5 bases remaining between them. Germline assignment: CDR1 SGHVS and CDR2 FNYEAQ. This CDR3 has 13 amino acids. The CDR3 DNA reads TGTGCCAGCAGCTTACCAGACTACAATGAGCAGTTCTTC. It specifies CASSLPDYNEQFF. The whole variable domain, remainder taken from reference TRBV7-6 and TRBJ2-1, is GAGVSQSPRYKVTKRGQDVALRCDPISGHVSLYWYRQALGQGPEFLTYFNYEAQQDKSGLPNDRFSAERPEGSISTLTIQRTEQRDSAMYRCASSLPDYNEQFFGPGTRLTVL.

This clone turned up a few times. The CDR3 loop is CASSHSGRSTDTQYF. DNA of the CDR3: TGTGCCAGCAGTCATAGCGGGAGAAGCACAGATACGCAGTATTTT. V and J are TRBV6-5 and TRBJ2-3; 9 nucleotides align to TRBD2. The CDR3 runs 15 residues. V was clipped by 5 bases and J by 0 bases; unmatched bases: 3. Per germline, CDR1 MNHEY and CDR2 SVGAGI.